This record concerns one T cell receptor (beta chain) sequence. These data belong to a study of control samples from healthy donors and cancer patients. Deletions cut 5 bases from V and 4 bases from J, with 14 bases between. The germline V gene has CDR1 SGHTA and CDR2 FQGNSA. The length of the CDR3 is 14 residues. Profiled with immunoSEQ multiplex PCR; TCRdb holds only in-frame clones, not every one. The table lists tens of thousands of clones, 85% to 95% of them singletons. The sequenced sample was blood. The rearrangement uses TRBV7-2 and TRBJ1-1; TRBD1 is a possible D gene (6 bases). This clonotype was sampled from a man between 25 and 39 years old in good health. The CDR3 DNA reads as TGTGCCAGCAGCCCCCGGAGGGGGGCCACTGAAGCTTTCTTT. Translation gives CASSPRRGATEAFF.